The present T cell receptor (beta chain) was sequenced within a study of CD8+ T cells in alopecia areata. Study-wide context: Female C3H/HeJ mice aged roughly 7-11 weeks received skin from roughly 6-12-month-old C3H/HeJ donors with spontaneous alopecia. The study's findings and limits: Scalp data also include sequences from resident alphabeta T cells of normal skin. Mice showed clearer TCR sharing than patients did, a gap that was possibly HLA-related. Clonality was higher in lesional than normal scalp, especially in alopecia totalis/universalis.

CDR3 length: 13 amino acids. Germline V gene lookup returns CDR1 NSHNY and CDR2 SYGAGN. Cutaneous lymph node cells were pooled, and they were sorted using CD4, CD8alpha, NKG2D, NKG2ACE and other markers. Extraction of RNA preceded its reverse transcription into cDNA, which served as the sequencing template. Only in-frame clones appear in the TCRdb table, and some are missing; sequencing was by immunoSEQ multiplex PCR. The sample was found to contain about 9,000 clones, and every one recurs. This clone was seen ten or more times. Its antigen remains unknown. Mouse gene names and germline throughout. The read terminates 4 residues ahead of where the CDR3 ends, so the germline J gene completes it.

The chain uses TRBV13-1 and TRBJ2-7; 7 bases line up with TRBD2. This TCR derives from a C3H/HeJ mouse with alopecia areata. This strain's MHC haplotype is H2-k. Material for sequencing was CD8+ T cells sorted from a lymph node. This CDR3 is CASSGLLGYEQYF. CDR3 DNA (partial): TGTGCCAGCAGTGGCCTACTGGGGTAT.